This T cell receptor (beta chain) was documented in a study of cytomegalovirus exposure and HLA in healthy donors. Study conclusions and caveats: In an earlier analysis, productive rearrangement rates for most beta V segments clustered near 87% or 30%. Upon later analysis, TCR association rates were observed to vary by HLA locus, being highest for DRB1 and lowest for HLA-C.

For this clone: Its target is not known.

Germline CDR1 and CDR2: SGHRS and YFSETQ. This CDR3 contains 16 residues. The V end was cut by 4 bases, the J end by 1 base, with 17 bases between. It was with 60 Vbeta and 13 Jbeta primers that the PCR ran. The protocol was immunoSEQ multiplex PCR, while the TCRdb copy is restricted to in-frame clones and leaves out a portion. This sample has 130,000 to 150,000 clones, with about 80% found just once. The sequenced sample consisted of PBMCs. The receptor comes from a man aged 40-55 years in good health and CMV-seronegative. The chain carries TRBV5-1 and TRBJ2-5; possibly TRBD1 for D (6 bases). In nucleotides, the CDR3 is TGCGCCAGCAGCCCTTTGGACAGCACATTCCAAGAGACCCAGTACTTC. This gives the protein CASSPLDSTFQETQYF.